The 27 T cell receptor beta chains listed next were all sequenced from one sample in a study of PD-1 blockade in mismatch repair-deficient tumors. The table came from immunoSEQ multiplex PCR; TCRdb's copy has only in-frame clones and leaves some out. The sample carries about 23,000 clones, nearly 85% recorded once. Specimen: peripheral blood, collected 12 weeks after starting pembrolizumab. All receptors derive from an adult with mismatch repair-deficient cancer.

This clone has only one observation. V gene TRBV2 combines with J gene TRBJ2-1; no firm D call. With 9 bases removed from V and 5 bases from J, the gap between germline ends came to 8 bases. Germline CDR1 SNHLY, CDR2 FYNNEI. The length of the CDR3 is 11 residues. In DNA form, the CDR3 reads TGTGCCAGGGACCGCAACAATGAGCAGTTCTTC. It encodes CARDRNNEQFF.

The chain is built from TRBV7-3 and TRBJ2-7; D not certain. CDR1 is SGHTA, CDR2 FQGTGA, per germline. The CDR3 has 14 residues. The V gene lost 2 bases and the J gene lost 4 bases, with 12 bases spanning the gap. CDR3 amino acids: CASSLDDSGYEQYF. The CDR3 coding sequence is TGTGCCAGCAGCTTAGACGACTCGGGTTACGAGCAGTACTTC.

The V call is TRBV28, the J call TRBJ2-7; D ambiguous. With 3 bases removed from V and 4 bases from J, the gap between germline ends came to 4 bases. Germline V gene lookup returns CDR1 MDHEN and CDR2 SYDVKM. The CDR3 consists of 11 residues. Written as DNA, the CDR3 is TGTGCCAGCAGTTTGAGGTACGAGCAGTACTTC. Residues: CASSLRYEQYF.

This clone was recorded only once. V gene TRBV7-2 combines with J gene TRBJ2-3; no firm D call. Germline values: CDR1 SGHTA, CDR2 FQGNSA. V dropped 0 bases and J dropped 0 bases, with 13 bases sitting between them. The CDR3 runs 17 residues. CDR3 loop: CASSLAIGYPSTDTQYF. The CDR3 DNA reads TGTGCCAGCAGCTTAGCGATAGGGTACCCTAGCACAGATACGCAGTATTTT.

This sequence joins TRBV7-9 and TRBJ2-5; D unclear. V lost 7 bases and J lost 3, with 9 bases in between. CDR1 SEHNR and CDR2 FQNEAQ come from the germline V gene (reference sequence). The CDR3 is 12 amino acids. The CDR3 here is CASKYSEETQYF. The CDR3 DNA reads TGTGCCAGCAAATATAGTGAAGAGACCCAGTACTTC. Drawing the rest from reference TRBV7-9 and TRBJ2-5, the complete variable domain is DTGVSQNPRHKITKRGQNVTFRCDPISEHNRLYWYRQTLGQGPEFLTYFQNEAQLEKSRLLSDRFSAERPKGSFSTLEIQRTEQGDSAMYLCASKYSEETQYFGPGTRLLVL.

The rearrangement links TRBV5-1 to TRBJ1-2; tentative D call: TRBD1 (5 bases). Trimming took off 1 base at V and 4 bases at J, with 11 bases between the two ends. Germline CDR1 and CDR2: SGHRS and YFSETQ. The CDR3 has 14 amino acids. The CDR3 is CASSLTQGSYGYTF. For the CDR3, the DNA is TGCGCCAGCAGCTTGACGCAGGGCAGCTATGGCTACACCTTC.

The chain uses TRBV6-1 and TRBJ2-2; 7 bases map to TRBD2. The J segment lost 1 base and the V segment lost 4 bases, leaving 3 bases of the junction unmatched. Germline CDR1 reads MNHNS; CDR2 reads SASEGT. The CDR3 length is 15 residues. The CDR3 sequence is CASSVLAGNTGELFF. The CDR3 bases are TGTGCCAGCAGTGTTTTAGCGGGGAACACCGGGGAGCTGTTTTTT.

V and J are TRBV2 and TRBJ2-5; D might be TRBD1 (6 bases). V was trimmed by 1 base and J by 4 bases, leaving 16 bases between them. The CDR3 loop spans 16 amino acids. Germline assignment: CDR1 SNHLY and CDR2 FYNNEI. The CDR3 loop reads CASSEDAGRGGETQYF. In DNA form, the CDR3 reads TGTGCCAGCAGTGAAGATGCAGGGAGAGGGGGAGAGACCCAGTACTTC.

DNA of the CDR3: TGCGCCAGCAGCCATCGACTAGCGGGAGGGTCTACAGATACGCAGTATTTT. It yields the protein CASSHRLAGGSTDTQYF. The gene calls are TRBV4-3 and TRBJ2-3; TRBD2 agrees at 14 bases. Germline V gene lookup returns CDR1 LGHNA and CDR2 YSLEER. With V trimmed by 3 bases and J by 3 bases, 5 bases remained unmatched. CDR3 length equals 17 residues.

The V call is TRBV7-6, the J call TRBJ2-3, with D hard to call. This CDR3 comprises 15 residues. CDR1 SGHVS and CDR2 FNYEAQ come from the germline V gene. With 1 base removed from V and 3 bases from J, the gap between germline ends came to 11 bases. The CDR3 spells CASSLGGTLTDTQYF. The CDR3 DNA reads TGTGCCAGCAGCTTAGGCGGCACCCTTACAGATACGCAGTATTTT.

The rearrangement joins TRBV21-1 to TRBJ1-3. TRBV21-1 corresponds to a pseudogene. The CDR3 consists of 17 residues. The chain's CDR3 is CASSKAPGALSGNTIYF. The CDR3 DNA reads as TGTGCCAGCAGCAAAGCTCCGGGGGCTCTCTCTGGAAACACCATATATTTT.

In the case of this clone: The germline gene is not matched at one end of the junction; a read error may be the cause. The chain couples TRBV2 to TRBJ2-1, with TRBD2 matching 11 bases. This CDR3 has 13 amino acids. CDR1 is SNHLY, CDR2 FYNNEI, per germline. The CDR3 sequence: CASSEIAGGPRVF. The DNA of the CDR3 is TGTGCCAGCAGTGAAATAGCGGGAGGGCCGCGAGTCTTC.

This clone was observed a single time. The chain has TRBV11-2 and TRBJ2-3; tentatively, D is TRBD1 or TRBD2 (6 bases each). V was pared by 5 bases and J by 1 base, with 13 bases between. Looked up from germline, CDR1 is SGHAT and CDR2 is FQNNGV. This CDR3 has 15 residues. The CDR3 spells CASSQKGGRTDTQYF. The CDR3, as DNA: TGTGCCAGCAGCCAGAAGGGGGGCCGCACAGATACGCAGTATTTT. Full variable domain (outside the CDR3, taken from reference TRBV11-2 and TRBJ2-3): EAGVAQSPRYKIIEKRQSVAFWCNPISGHATLYWYQQILGQGPKLLIQFQNNGVVDDSQLPKDRFSAERLKGVDSTLKIQPAKLEDSAVYLCASSQKGGRTDTQYFGPGTRLTVL.

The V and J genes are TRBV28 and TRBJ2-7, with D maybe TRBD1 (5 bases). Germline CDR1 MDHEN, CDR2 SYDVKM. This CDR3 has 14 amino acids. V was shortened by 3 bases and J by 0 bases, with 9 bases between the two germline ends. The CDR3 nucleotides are TGTGCCAGCAGTTTGACAGAGAGCTCCTACGAGCAGTACTTC. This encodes CASSLTESSYEQYF. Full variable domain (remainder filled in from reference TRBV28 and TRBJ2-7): DVKVTQSSRYLVKRTGEKVFLECVQDMDHENMFWYRQDPGLGLRLIYFSYDVKMKEKGDIPEGYSVSREKKERFSLILESASTNQTSMYLCASSLTESSYEQYFGPGTRLTVT.

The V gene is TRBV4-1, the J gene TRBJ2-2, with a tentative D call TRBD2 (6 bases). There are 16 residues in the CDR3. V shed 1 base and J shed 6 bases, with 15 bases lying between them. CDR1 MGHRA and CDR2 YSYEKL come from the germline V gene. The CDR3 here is CASSQVGLASAGELFF. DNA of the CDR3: TGCGCCAGCAGCCAAGTGGGGCTAGCGTCGGCCGGGGAGCTGTTTTTT.

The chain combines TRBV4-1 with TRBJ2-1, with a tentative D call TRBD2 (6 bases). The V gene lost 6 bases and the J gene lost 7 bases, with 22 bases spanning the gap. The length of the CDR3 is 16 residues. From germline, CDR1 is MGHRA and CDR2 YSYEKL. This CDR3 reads CASRPVTRKGLNEQFF. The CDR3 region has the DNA TGCGCCAGCAGACCGGTGACTAGAAAGGGCTTAAATGAGCAGTTCTTC.

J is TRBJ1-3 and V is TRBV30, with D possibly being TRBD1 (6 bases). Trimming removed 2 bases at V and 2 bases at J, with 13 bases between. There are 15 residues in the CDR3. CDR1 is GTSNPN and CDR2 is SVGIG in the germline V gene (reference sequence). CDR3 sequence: CAWSTGLVTGNTIYF. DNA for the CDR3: TGTGCCTGGAGTACAGGGTTGGTAACTGGAAACACCATATATTTT.

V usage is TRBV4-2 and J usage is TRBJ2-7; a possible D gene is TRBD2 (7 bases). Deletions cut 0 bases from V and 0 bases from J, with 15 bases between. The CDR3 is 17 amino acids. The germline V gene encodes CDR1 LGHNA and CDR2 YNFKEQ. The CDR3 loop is CASSQDLGGAYSYEQYF. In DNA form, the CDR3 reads TGTGCCAGCAGCCAAGATCTGGGGGGGGCCTACTCCTACGAGCAGTACTTC.

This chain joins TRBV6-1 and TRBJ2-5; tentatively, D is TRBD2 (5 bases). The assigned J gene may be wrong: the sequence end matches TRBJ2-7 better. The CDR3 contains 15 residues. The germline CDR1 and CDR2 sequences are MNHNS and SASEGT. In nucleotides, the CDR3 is TGTGCCAGCAGGGGAGACACTGGCACTGCCTACGAGCAGTACTTC. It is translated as CASRGDTGTAYEQYF.

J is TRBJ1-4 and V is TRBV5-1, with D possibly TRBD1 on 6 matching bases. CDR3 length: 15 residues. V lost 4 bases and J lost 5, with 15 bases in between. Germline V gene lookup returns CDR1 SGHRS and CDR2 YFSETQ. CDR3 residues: CASSPAGRGNEKLFF. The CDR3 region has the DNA TGCGCCAGCAGCCCCGCGGGCAGGGGAAATGAAAAACTGTTTTTT.

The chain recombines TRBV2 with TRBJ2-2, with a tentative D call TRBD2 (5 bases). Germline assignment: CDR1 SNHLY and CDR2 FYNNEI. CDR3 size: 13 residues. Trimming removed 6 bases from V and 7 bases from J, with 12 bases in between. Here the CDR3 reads CASRSGYDGELFF. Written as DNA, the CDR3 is TGTGCCAGCAGATCGGGGTATGACGGGGAGCTGTTTTTT.

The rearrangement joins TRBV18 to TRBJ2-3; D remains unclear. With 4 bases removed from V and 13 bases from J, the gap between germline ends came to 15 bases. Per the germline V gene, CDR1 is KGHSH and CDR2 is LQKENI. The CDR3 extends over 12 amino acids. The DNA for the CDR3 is TGTGCCAGCTCACAAGACCCCCCGGTGGAGTATTTT. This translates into CASSQDPPVEYF.

CDR3 sequence reads: CASRPDRGSYEQYF. CDR3 coding DNA: TGTGCCAGCAGGCCTGACAGGGGTTCCTACGAGCAGTACTTC. This chain uses TRBV6-5 with TRBJ2-7; TRBD1 agrees at 8 bases. This CDR3 region has 14 residues. V lost 6 bases to trimming and J lost 1 base; unmatched junction nucleotides: 5. CDR1 and CDR2 from the germline V gene are MNHEY and SVGAGI.

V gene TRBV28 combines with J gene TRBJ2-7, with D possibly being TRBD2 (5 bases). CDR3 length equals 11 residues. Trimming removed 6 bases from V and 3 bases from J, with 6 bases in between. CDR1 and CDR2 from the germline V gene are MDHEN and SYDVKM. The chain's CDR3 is CASSRGYEQYF. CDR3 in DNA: TGTGCCAGCAGCCGGGGCTACGAGCAGTACTTC.

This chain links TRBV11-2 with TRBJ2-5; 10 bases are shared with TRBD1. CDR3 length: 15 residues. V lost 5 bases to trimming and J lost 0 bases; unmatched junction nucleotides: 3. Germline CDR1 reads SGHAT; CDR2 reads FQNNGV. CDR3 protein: CASSPGTGDQETQYF. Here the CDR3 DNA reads TGTGCCAGCAGCCCCGGGACAGGGGACCAAGAGACCCAGTACTTC.

The CDR3: CASSYSFGAKNIQYF. In DNA, the CDR3 is TGTGCCAGCAGTTACTCGTTCGGGGCGAAAAACATTCAGTACTTC. This sequence joins TRBV6-5 and TRBJ2-4; D tentatively fits TRBD1 or TRBD2 (5 bases each). In germline, CDR1 is MNHEY, CDR2 SVGAGI. V lost 0 bases, J lost 4 bases, and 10 bases lay in between. CDR3 size: 15 residues.

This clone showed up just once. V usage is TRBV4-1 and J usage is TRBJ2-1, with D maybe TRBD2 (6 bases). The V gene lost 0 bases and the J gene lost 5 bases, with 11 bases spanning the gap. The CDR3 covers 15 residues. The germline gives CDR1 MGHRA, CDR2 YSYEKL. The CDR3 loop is CASSQERIADNEQFF. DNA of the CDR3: TGCGCCAGCAGCCAAGAGAGAATAGCGGACAATGAGCAGTTCTTC.